These 15 T cell receptor beta chains came from one sample sequenced in a study of cytomegalovirus exposure and HLA in healthy donors. Using immunoSEQ multiplex PCR, the repertoire was profiled, and TCRdb retains in-frame clones only, with some absent. This sample has under 250,000 clones, with less than 90% found just once. The sample was PBMCs. These receptor sequences come from a young woman in good health and CMV-seronegative.

The CDR3 loop reads CASSPRTGTNYGYTF. CDR3 coding DNA: TGTGCCAGCAGCCCTAGGACAGGGACGAACTATGGCTACACCTTC. The V gene is TRBV11-2, the J gene TRBJ1-2, with 8 bases fitting TRBD1. Germline V CDR1 and CDR2: SGHAT, FQNNGV. With V trimmed by 5 bases and J by 2 bases, 7 bases remained unmatched. The CDR3 contains 15 residues.

For this clone: One end of the junction fails to match germline, which may point to a read error. The chain combines TRBV7-7 with TRBJ2-1; 8 bases are shared with TRBD2. The germline CDR1 and CDR2 sequences are SSHAT and FNYEAQ (reference sequence). There are 17 residues in the CDR3. CDR3 bases: TGTGCTAGCAGCCCAGGGGTAGCGGGGAGCTCCTACAATGAGCAGTTCTTC. The encoded protein is CASSPGVAGSSYNEQFF.

This clone occurred once. The rearrangement uses TRBV7-9 and TRBJ1-2; D is undetermined. V lost 5 bases, J lost 5 bases, and 12 bases lay in between. This CDR3 comprises 13 residues. Germline V gene sequence: CDR1 SEHNR, CDR2 FQNEAQ (reference sequence). The CDR3, as DNA: TGTGCCAGCAGCAAAACCCAGGCGTATGGCTACACCTTC. It yields the protein CASSKTQAYGYTF. The full variable domain, in which reference TRBV7-9 and TRBJ1-2 provide the parts outside the CDR3, is DTGVSQNPRHKITKRGQNVTFRCDPISEHNRLYWYRQTLGQGPEFLTYFQNEAQLEKSRLLSDRFSAERPKGSFSTLEIQRTEQGDSAMYLCASSKTQAYGYTFGSGTRLTVV.

The chain links TRBV2 to TRBJ2-1; D ambiguous. V was clipped by 0 bases and J by 8 bases, with 14 bases between them. This CDR3 is built from 15 residues. Germline lookup yields CDR1 SNHLY and CDR2 FYNNEI. This CDR3 is CASSEARFGLDEQFF. The CDR3 DNA sequence: TGTGCCAGCAGTGAAGCACGGTTTGGGCTCGATGAGCAGTTCTTC.

The chain employs TRBV7-9 and TRBJ2-7, with TRBD2 as a possible D gene (6 bases). The CDR3 has 12 residues. Trimming removed 5 bases at V and 6 bases at J, with 11 bases between. Germline assignment: CDR1 SEHNR and CDR2 FQNEAQ (reference sequence). The DNA for the CDR3 is TGTGCCAGCAGCCCGCGGGGAACCGAGCAGTACTTC. Its protein is CASSPRGTEQYF.

The chain uses TRBV5-6 and TRBJ2-7; 11 bases align to TRBD2. Germline V CDR1 and CDR2: SGHDT, YYEEEE. CDR3 length: 15 residues. The V and J ends lost 3 bases and 5 bases, in that order; junction bases with no gene match: 7. The CDR3 sequence: CASSSGGLAAHEQYF. CDR3 sequence (DNA): TGTGCCAGCAGCTCGGGGGGACTAGCGGCCCACGAGCAGTACTTC.

CDR3 in DNA: TGTGCCATCAGTCGGGGACAGCCAGGCCATGACTACGAGCAGTACTTC. This gives the protein CAISRGQPGHDYEQYF. J is TRBJ2-7 and V is TRBV10-3, with 7 bases lining up with TRBD1. The CDR3 runs to 16 residues. J lost 3 bases, V lost 5 bases, and 13 bases had no gene match. Germline-derived CDR1 and CDR2 are ENHRY and SYGVKD.

The table lists this clone with a few counts. The chain employs TRBV28 and TRBJ1-1; D is ambiguous. This CDR3 is 14 amino acids long. Trimming took off 2 bases at V and 1 base at J, with 8 bases between the two ends. Germline V gene data show CDR1 as MDHEN and CDR2 as SYDVKM. In nucleotides, the CDR3 is TGTGCCAGCAGTTTACGGGCCCCGAACACTGAAGCTTTCTTT. It translates to CASSLRAPNTEAFF.

This clone was seen more than once but under ten times. The rearrangement uses TRBV7-9 and TRBJ2-7; TRBD1 is a possible D gene (5 bases). There are 13 residues in the CDR3. Germline CDR1 reads SEHNR; CDR2 reads FQNEAQ (reference sequence). Trimming stripped 4 bases from V and 1 base from J, with 8 bases between. The CDR3: CASSSGNSYEQYF. CDR3 bases: TGTGCCAGCAGCTCAGGGAATTCCTACGAGCAGTACTTC. Full variable domain (missing parts from reference TRBV7-9 and TRBJ2-7): DTGVSQNPRHKITKRGQNVTFRCDPISEHNRLYWYRQTLGQGPEFLTYFQNEAQLEKSRLLSDRFSAERPKGSFSTLEIQRTEQGDSAMYLCASSSGNSYEQYFGPGTRLTVT.

V gene TRBV19 combines with J gene TRBJ2-7; 8 nucleotides align to TRBD2. From germline, CDR1 is LNHDA and CDR2 SQIVND (reference sequence). V trimming: 7 bases; J trimming: 2 bases; junction bases outside the gene matches: 13. This CDR3 is built from 16 residues. CDR3 sequence (DNA): TGTGCCAGTACAAACGGGGCGGCGGGGGGCCCCTACGAGCAGTACTTC. Protein product: CASTNGAAGGPYEQYF. Full variable domain (missing parts from reference TRBV19 and TRBJ2-7): DGGITQSPKYLFRKEGQNVTLSCEQNLNHDAMYWYRQDPGQGLRLIYYSQIVNDFQKGDIAEGYSVSREKKESFPLTVTSAQKNPTAFYLCASTNGAAGGPYEQYFGPGTRLTVT.

CDR3 residues: CASSAPGSWDEKLFF. In DNA, the CDR3 is TGCGCCAGCAGCGCCCCGGGGTCATGGGATGAAAAACTGTTTTTT. This chain uses TRBV5-1 with TRBJ1-4; D is uncertain. The CDR3 is made up of 15 amino acids. Between the trimmed V and J ends, which lost 4 bases and 6 bases, there was a span of 16 bases. CDR1 and CDR2 from the germline V gene are SGHRS and YFSETQ.

The J gene is TRBJ2-5, the V gene TRBV5-1; D call uncertain. From germline, CDR1 is SGHRS and CDR2 YFSETQ. The V gene lost 0 bases and the J gene lost 5 bases, with 14 bases spanning the gap. The CDR3 is 15 amino acids. This chain's CDR3 is CASSLGAPSLETQYF. DNA for the CDR3: TGCGCCAGCAGCTTGGGCGCCCCCTCCCTGGAGACCCAGTACTTC.

The chain recombines TRBV29-1 with TRBJ2-1, with 7 positions matching TRBD1. V lost 4 bases and J lost 5; bases outside the gene matches: 8. Germline V gene lookup returns CDR1 SQVTM and CDR2 ANQGSEA. The CDR3 is 14 amino acids. CDR3 nucleotides: TGCAGCGTTGGCAGGGGACAGTGGGACAATGAGCAGTTCTTC. It is translated as CSVGRGQWDNEQFF.

The rearrangement joins TRBV6-1 to TRBJ1-1; D call uncertain. The germline V gene has CDR1 MNHNS and CDR2 SASEGT. Trimming cost V 1 base and J 7 bases, with 4 bases left between them. The CDR3 spans 11 residues. CDR3 nucleotides: TGTGCCAGCAGTGAAGTTTTTGAAGCTTTCTTT. It specifies CASSEVFEAFF.

This clone was seen only a few times. The chain has TRBV7-9 and TRBJ2-3; TRBD2 is a possible D gene (6 bases). This CDR3 contains 13 residues. Germline loops: CDR1 SEHNR, CDR2 FQNEAQ (reference sequence). Trimming removed 5 bases from V and 6 bases from J, with 12 bases in between. The CDR3, as DNA: TGTGCCAGCAGCAGGGACTTCGGGGATACGCAGTATTTT. As protein: CASSRDFGDTQYF.